Following are 20 T cell receptor beta chains from one sample sequenced in a study of T cell responses to AZD1222 COVID-19 vaccine. Repertoires were generated with immunoSEQ multiplex PCR, while TCRdb's copy carries only in-frame clones and drops some. There are some 83,000 clones in the sample; approximately 90% occur only once, and around 5% lies in the top ten. Sample: peripheral blood, taken on day 0 of AZD1222 vaccination. The receptors come from an adult in good health.

This rearrangement joins TRBV5-4 to TRBJ1-1; D unclear. The CDR3 is made up of 12 amino acids. In germline, CDR1 is SGHNT, CDR2 YYREEE (reference sequence). V gave up 2 bases and J gave up 1 base, with 3 bases separating them. CDR3: CASSFTNTEAFF. The CDR3 nucleotides are TGTGCCAGCAGCTTTACGAACACTGAAGCTTTCTTT.

The chain is built from TRBV12-3 or TRBV12-4 and TRBJ1-1; the D gene is possibly TRBD1 (5 bases). The CDR3 extends over 13 amino acids. V lost 3 bases and J lost 1, with 6 bases in between. This CDR3 reads CASSFQGNTEAFF. DNA for the CDR3: TGTGCCAGCAGTTTTCAGGGGAACACTGAAGCTTTCTTT.

This clone was detected only once. The rearrangement joins TRBV4-2 to TRBJ1-1, with 10 bases matching TRBD1. This CDR3 is 16 amino acids long. Germline V gives CDR1 LGHNA, CDR2 YNFKEQ. Trimming at V came to 5 bases and at J to 0 bases, leaving 6 bases not matched to a gene. The DNA for the CDR3 is TGTGCCAGCAGCTTCGGGGACAGGGGAATGAACACTGAAGCTTTCTTT. The encoded protein is CASSFGDRGMNTEAFF.

This chain links TRBV5-1 with TRBJ1-4, with D possibly TRBD1 on 5 matching bases. Germline CDR1 and CDR2: SGHRS and YFSETQ. V was cut by 4 bases and J by 7 bases, with 11 bases left in between. The length of the CDR3 is 13 residues. CDR3 protein: CASSLGVGEKLFF. In DNA, the CDR3 is TGCGCCAGCAGCCTGGGGGTCGGTGAAAAACTGTTTTTT.

This chain uses TRBV5-8 with TRBJ2-7; D perhaps matches TRBD1 (5 bases). Trimming removed 4 bases at V and 0 bases at J, with 14 bases between. Germline lookup yields CDR1 SGHTS and CDR2 YDEGEE. The CDR3 has 15 residues. In DNA form, the CDR3 reads TGTGCCAGCAGCCCATGGGGCGTAAGCTCCTACGAGCAGTACTTC. Translated: CASSPWGVSSYEQYF.

This chain joins TRBV11-2 and TRBJ1-6; D unclear. The V gene's germline CDR1 is SGHAT and CDR2 FQNNGV. This CDR3 is built from 15 residues. The germline V and J ends were trimmed by 5 bases and 0 bases, with 8 bases remaining between them. The CDR3 DNA reads TGTGCCAGCAGCCGCACAAGCTCCTATAATTCACCCCTCCACTTT. Its protein product is CASSRTSSYNSPLHF.

The chain joins TRBV7-9 to TRBJ2-3, with D uncertain. The germline V gene encodes CDR1 SEHNR and CDR2 FQNEAQ (reference sequence). The CDR3 extends over 15 amino acids. V shed 1 base and J shed 2 bases, with 10 bases lying between them. DNA for the CDR3: TGTGCCAGCAGCTTAGGTGTCGGTCTCACAGATACGCAGTATTTT. Protein product: CASSLGVGLTDTQYF.

The J gene is TRBJ1-2, the V gene TRBV7-3, with 7 bases identical to TRBD1. The CDR3 loop spans 14 amino acids. In germline, CDR1 is SGHTA, CDR2 FQGTGA. After removal of 6 bases from V and 4 bases from J, the junction contained 8 bases not matched to a gene. CDR3 protein: CASRGKTGFYGYTF. The CDR3 region has the DNA TGTGCCAGCAGGGGGAAGACAGGGTTCTATGGCTACACCTTC. Based on the CDR3 plus reference TRBV7-3 and TRBJ1-2, the full variable domain is GAGVSQTPSNKVTEKGKYVELRCDPISGHTALYWYRQSLGQGPEFLIYFQGTGAADDSGLPNDRFFAVRPEGSVSTLKIQRTERGDSAVYLCASRGKTGFYGYTFGSGTRLTVV.

By its share, this clone is large. The gene calls are TRBV7-9 and TRBJ2-1; 10 bases agree with TRBD1. The CDR3 has 16 residues. CDR1 and CDR2 (germline): SEHNR, FQNEAQ (reference sequence). V gave up 6 bases and J gave up 6 bases; unmatched junction bases: 11. CDR3 amino acids: CASSRPGTGDLNEQFF. The CDR3 nucleotides read TGTGCCAGCAGTCGACCCGGGACAGGGGATCTCAATGAGCAGTTCTTC.

This clone was seen more than once but under ten times. CDR3 nucleotide sequence: TGCGCCAGCAGACCCTGGACCGCGAACACCGGGGAGCTGTTTTTT. It encodes CASRPWTANTGELFF. The chain carries TRBV5-1 and TRBJ2-2; D remains unclear. The CDR3 extends over 15 amino acids. Germline lookup yields CDR1 SGHRS and CDR2 YFSETQ. Trimming pared 5 bases from V and 0 bases from J, leaving 11 bases between.

The CDR3: CASSQAWTGKEYGYTF. The DNA for the CDR3 is TGCGCCAGCAGCCAAGCATGGACAGGGAAGGAGTACGGCTACACCTTC. The V gene is TRBV4-1, the J gene TRBJ1-2, with TRBD1 identical over 8 bases. Germline CDR1 MGHRA, CDR2 YSYEKL. With V trimmed by 1 base and J by 8 bases, 12 bases remained unmatched. The CDR3 length is 16 residues.

The chain carries TRBV5-1 and TRBJ2-2, with a tentative D call TRBD1 (6 bases). The germline V and J ends were trimmed by 4 bases and 3 bases, with 10 bases remaining between them. The CDR3 loop spans 14 amino acids. Germline V gene sequence: CDR1 SGHRS, CDR2 YFSETQ. The CDR3 here is CASSVGQHTGELFF. The CDR3 coding sequence is TGCGCCAGCAGCGTCGGACAGCACACCGGGGAGCTGTTTTTT.

The chain is built from TRBV10-3 and TRBJ1-4; TRBD1 is a possible D gene (6 bases). V gave up 11 bases and J gave up 8 bases, with 15 bases separating them. The CDR3 has 12 residues. Germline CDR1 ENHRY, CDR2 SYGVKD. CDR3 amino acids: CACGTSAEKLFF. For the CDR3, the DNA is TGTGCCTGCGGGACATCAGCGGAAAAACTGTTTTTT.

The rearrangement uses TRBV4-1 and TRBJ2-3, with 11 bases aligning to TRBD2. Germline CDR1 reads MGHRA; CDR2 reads YSYEKL. Unmatched junction bases numbered 6, after V lost 1 base and J lost 3 bases. This CDR3 contains 17 residues. CDR3 DNA: TGCGCCAGCAGCCAAGCGCCGGGACTAGCGGTGACAGATACGCAGTATTTT. Its protein product is CASSQAPGLAVTDTQYF.

This sequence joins TRBV27 and TRBJ2-5; D is perhaps TRBD1 or TRBD2 (5 bases each). The CDR3 has 15 amino acids. Germline V CDR1 and CDR2: MNHEY, SMNVEV (reference sequence). Trimming left V 6 bases short and J 6 bases short, with 20 bases between. The CDR3 DNA reads as TGTGCCAGCAGGGCGAGTCGGGACCCAATAAAGACCCAGTACTTC. It translates to CASRASRDPIKTQYF.

V gene TRBV11-2 combines with J gene TRBJ2-3; D is unclear. This CDR3 has 11 residues. Germline V lookup: CDR1 SGHAT, CDR2 FQNNGV. Trimming pared 4 bases from V and 6 bases from J, leaving 5 bases between. The CDR3 region has the DNA TGTGCCAGCAGCTCGCGGGATACGCAGTATTTT. It yields the protein CASSSRDTQYF.

The chain has TRBV11-3 and TRBJ1-6; D possibly corresponds to TRBD1 (5 bases). CDR3 size: 14 residues. Germline CDR1 and CDR2: SGHNT and YENEEA. V lost 5 bases to trimming and J lost 7 bases, with 12 bases between them. DNA for the CDR3: TGTGCCAGCAGCGCCCGGGGCCCCAATTCACCCCTCCACTTT. Translating gives CASSARGPNSPLHF.

J is TRBJ1-5 and V is TRBV18; D is unresolved. This CDR3 spans 14 amino acids. The V gene lost 6 bases and the J gene lost 3 bases, with 12 bases spanning the gap. Germline-derived CDR1 and CDR2 are KGHSH and LQKENI. This CDR3 reads CASSPGQHNQPQHF. In DNA form, the CDR3 reads TGTGCCAGCTCCCCGGGTCAACACAATCAGCCCCAGCATTTT.

DNA of the CDR3: TGTGCCAGCAGTTACCACAGGGGGTACGAGCAGTACTTC. This sequence encodes CASSYHRGYEQYF. The chain couples TRBV6-5 to TRBJ2-7; 8 bases align to TRBD1. The V gene's germline CDR1 is MNHEY and CDR2 SVGAGI. This CDR3 spans 13 amino acids. V lost 2 bases and J lost 4; bases outside the gene matches: 1.

The chain links TRBV13 to TRBJ1-2, with 7 bases aligning to TRBD1. Unmatched junction bases numbered 8, after V lost 5 bases and J lost 8 bases. Per the germline V gene, CDR1 is PRHDT and CDR2 is FYEKMQ (reference sequence). There are 13 residues in the CDR3. This CDR3 reads CASSDGQAIGYTF. In DNA form, the CDR3 reads TGTGCCAGCAGCGATGGACAGGCTATCGGCTACACCTTC. Full variable domain (missing parts from reference TRBV13 and TRBJ1-2): AAGVIQSPRHLIKEKRETATLKCYPIPRHDTVYWYQQGPGQDPQFLISFYEKMQSDKGSIPDRFSAQQFSDYHSELNMSSLELGDSALYFCASSDGQAIGYTFGSGTRLTVV.